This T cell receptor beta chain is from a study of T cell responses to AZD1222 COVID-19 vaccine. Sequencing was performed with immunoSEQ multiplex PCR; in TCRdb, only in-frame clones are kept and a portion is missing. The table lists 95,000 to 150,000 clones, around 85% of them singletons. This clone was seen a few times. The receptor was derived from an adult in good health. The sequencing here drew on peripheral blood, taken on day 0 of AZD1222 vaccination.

The CDR3 nucleotides read TGTGCCAGTAGTATGTCGGGGAGCGGTGAAAAACTGTTTTTT. It translates to CASSMSGSGEKLFF. This chain links TRBV19 with TRBJ1-4; D remains ambiguous. V was trimmed by 3 bases and J by 7 bases, leaving 12 bases between them. Germline V gene lookup returns CDR1 LNHDA and CDR2 SQIVND (reference sequence). The CDR3 totals 14 residues.